Listed below are T cell receptor beta chains from one sample, sequenced in a study of T cells in localized non-small cell lung cancer. This table comes from immunoSEQ multiplex PCR, and its TCRdb copy is limited to in-frame clones, with some not included. The data show 20,000 to 25,000 clones, with roughly 89% seen just once and 22% held by the top ten. The material was peripheral blood, obtained before any cancer treatment. These receptors all come from a man aged 40-75 years with stage I squamous cell lung carcinoma. Each CDR3 is given with its conserved first and last residue. D genes are given only for firm matches. Only some rows state a clone size, as once, few, many or a class for expanded clones.

D gene	clone size	V gene	J gene	CDR3 DNA	CDR3 protein
TRBD1	-	TRBV5-1	TRBJ2-7	TGCGCCAGCAGCTTGGTGAAGGGGGCTTACGAGCAGTACTTC	CASSLVKGAYEQYF
TRBD1	-	TRBV18	TRBJ2-6	TGTGCCAGCTCAACAGGGACAGGGGGCCTCTCTGGGGCCAACGTCCTGACTTTC	CASSTGTGGLSGANVLTF
-	-	TRBV15	TRBJ1-2	TGTGCCACCAGCAGAGAGGGATGGGGCTACACCTTC	CATSREGWGYTF
-	-	TRBV4-3	TRBJ1-2	TGCGCCAGCAGCCCCGAGGCCGGCGTTACCCGGTTATATGGCTACACCTTC	CASSPEAGVTRLYGYTF
-	-	TRBV6-5	TRBJ2-1	TGTGCCAGCAGTTACTCGGCTAGAAATGAGCAGTTCTTC	CASSYSARNEQFF
-	-	TRBV19	TRBJ1-5	TGTGCCAGTAGTCAAAAAGCCGGGATCCTAAATCAGCCCCAGCATTTT	CASSQKAGILNQPQHF
-	-	TRBV19	TRBJ2-1	TGTGCCAGTAGTATTCGAGGCAATGAGCAGTTCTTC	CASSIRGNEQFF
-	-	TRBV4-3	TRBJ2-3	TGCGCCAGCAGCCAAGCTGTAAGCACAGATACGCAGTATTTT	CASSQAVSTDTQYF
-	-	TRBV30	TRBJ1-1	TGTGCCTGGAACTGGAACAGCAGTCCTGAAGCTTTCTTT	CAWNWNSSPEAFF
-	-	TRBV28	TRBJ2-2	TGTGCCAGCAGTTTAGACACCGCGAACACCGGGGAGCTGTTTTTT	CASSLDTANTGELFF
-	-	TRBV5-1	TRBJ1-2	TGCGCCAGCAGCTTGGCCGCTGCATTCCACTATGGCTACACCTTC	CASSLAAAFHYGYTF
-	once	TRBV19	TRBJ1-2	TGTGCCAGTAGTGCAAGCGACGGGGATGACGGCTACACCTTC	CASSASDGDDGYTF
-	-	TRBV5-1	TRBJ2-1	TGCGCCAGCAGCTTGGAAGGGACTGAGCAGTTCTTC	CASSLEGTEQFF
-	-	TRBV28	TRBJ2-1	TGTGCCAGCGGCTTGCTGGGTAATGAGCAGTTCTTC	CASGLLGNEQFF
TRBD1	-	TRBV6-1	TRBJ2-7	TGTGCCAGTTGTGGGACAGGCCTTAGCGAGCAGTACTTC	CASCGTGLSEQYF
-	once	TRBV7-2	TRBJ2-2	TGTGCCAGCAGCTCATGGGGCTCAAACACCGGGGAGCTGTTTTTT	CASSSWGSNTGELFF
-	-	TRBV28	TRBJ2-7	TGTGCCAGCAGTTTATCGGATCGCGAGCAGTACTTC	CASSLSDREQYF
-	-	TRBV11-2	TRBJ2-2	TGTGCCAGCAGCTTAGACCCCGCCCAGCGGACGAACACCGGGGAGCTGTTTTTT	CASSLDPAQRTNTGELFF
TRBD1	-	TRBV6-5	TRBJ2-7	TGTGCTAGCAGCCTAGGACAGGGCTACGAGCAGTACTTC	CASSLGQGYEQYF
-	-	TRBV7-8	TRBJ2-5	TGTGCCAGCAGCTTAAGCACCGGGAGATTACAGGAGACCCAGTACTTC	CASSLSTGRLQETQYF
TRBD1	-	TRBV10-2	TRBJ1-1	TGCGCCAGCAGTGAATACAGGGGAGGCACTGAAGCTTTCTTT	CASSEYRGGTEAFF
-	-	TRBV5-5	TRBJ2-1	TGTGCCAGCAGCCCCCACCTTGCGACTAGTAATGAGCAGTTCTTC	CASSPHLATSNEQFF
-	-	TRBV4-3	TRBJ2-2	TGCGCCAGCAGCCAAGATCTAGGGCCGGCAGGGGCGAACACCGGGGAGCTGTTTTTT	CASSQDLGPAGANTGELFF
TRBD1	-	TRBV10-2	TRBJ1-2	TGCGCCAGCAGTTTACCGGGACAGGGTCTGGGCTATGGCTACACCTTC	CASSLPGQGLGYGYTF
-	-	TRBV13	TRBJ2-1	TGTGCCAGCAGCTTATCCAATGAGCAGTTCTTC	CASSLSNEQFF
-	-	TRBV15	TRBJ1-2	TGTGCCACCAGCTATTCCGGGGGCGTATGGTATGGCTACACCTTC	CATSYSGGVWYGYTF
-	-	TRBV2	TRBJ2-7	TGTGCCAGCAGTGATCAGGGGACATCCTACGAGCAGTACTTC	CASSDQGTSYEQYF
-	-	TRBV27	TRBJ1-2	TGTGCCAGCAGTTTATCGTGGGGGGCCGCCGACGGCTACACCTTC	CASSLSWGAADGYTF
-	-	TRBV10-1	TRBJ1-1	TGCGCCAGCAGTGACGGGGGCATAAACACTGAAGCTTTCTTT	CASSDGGINTEAFF
-	-	TRBV27	TRBJ1-2	TGTGCCAGCAGACTCCTGGGTGGAGGTGGCTACACCTTC	CASRLLGGGGYTF